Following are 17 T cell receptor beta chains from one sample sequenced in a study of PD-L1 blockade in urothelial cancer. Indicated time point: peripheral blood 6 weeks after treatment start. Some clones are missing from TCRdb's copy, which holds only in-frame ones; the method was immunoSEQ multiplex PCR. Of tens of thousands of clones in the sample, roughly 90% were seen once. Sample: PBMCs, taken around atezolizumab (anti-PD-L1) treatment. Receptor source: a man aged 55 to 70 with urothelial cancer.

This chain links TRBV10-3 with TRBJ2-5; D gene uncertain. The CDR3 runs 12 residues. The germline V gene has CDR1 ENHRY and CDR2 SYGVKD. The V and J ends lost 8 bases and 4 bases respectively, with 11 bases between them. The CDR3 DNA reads TGTGCCATCGCGCACTCTGGAGAGACCCAGTACTTC. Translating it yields CAIAHSGETQYF.

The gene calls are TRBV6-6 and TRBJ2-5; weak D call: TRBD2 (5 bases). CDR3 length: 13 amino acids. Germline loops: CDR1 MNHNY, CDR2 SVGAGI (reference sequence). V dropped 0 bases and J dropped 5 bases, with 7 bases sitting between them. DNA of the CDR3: TGTGCCAGCAGTTACTCTTGGAGGGAGACCCAGTACTTC. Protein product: CASSYSWRETQYF.

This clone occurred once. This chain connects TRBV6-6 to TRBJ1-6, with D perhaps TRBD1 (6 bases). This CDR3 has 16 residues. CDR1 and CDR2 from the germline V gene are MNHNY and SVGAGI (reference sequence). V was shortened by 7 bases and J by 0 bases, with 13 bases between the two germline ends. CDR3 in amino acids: CASTPRGSSYNSPLHF. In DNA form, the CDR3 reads TGTGCCAGCACCCCGAGGGGGAGCTCCTATAATTCACCCCTCCACTTT.

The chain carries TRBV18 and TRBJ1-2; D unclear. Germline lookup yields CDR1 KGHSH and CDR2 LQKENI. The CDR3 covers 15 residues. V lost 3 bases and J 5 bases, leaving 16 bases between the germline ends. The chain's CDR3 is CASSPGPGERYGYTF. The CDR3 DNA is TGTGCCAGCTCACCCGGTCCGGGAGAGCGGTATGGCTACACCTTC.

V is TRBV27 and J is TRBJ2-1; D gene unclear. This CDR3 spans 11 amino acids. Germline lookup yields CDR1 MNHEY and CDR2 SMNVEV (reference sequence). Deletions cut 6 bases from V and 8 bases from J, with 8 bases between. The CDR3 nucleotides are TGTGCCAGCAGGGGCCCGGATGAGCAGTTCTTC. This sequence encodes CASRGPDEQFF.

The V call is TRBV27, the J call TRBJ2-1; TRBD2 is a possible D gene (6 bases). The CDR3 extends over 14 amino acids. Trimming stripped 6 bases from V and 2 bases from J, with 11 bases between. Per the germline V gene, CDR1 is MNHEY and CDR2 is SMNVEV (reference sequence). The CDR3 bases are TGTGCCAGCAGCCGGGGAGGAGCCTACAATGAGCAGTTCTTC. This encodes CASSRGGAYNEQFF.

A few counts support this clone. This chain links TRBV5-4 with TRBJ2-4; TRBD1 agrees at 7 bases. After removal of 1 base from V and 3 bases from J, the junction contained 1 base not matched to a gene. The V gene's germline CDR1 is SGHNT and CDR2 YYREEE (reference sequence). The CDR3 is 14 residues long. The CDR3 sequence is CASSLSGGKNIQYF. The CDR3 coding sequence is TGTGCCAGCAGCTTGTCAGGGGGCAAAAACATTCAGTACTTC.

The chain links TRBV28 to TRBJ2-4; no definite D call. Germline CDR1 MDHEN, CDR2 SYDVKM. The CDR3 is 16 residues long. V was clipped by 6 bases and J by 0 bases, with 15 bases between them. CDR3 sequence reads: CASSPQRLVAKNIQYF. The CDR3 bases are TGTGCCAGCAGCCCTCAGCGTCTGGTAGCCAAAAACATTCAGTACTTC. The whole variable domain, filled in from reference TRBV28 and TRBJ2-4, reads DVKVTQSSRYLVKRTGEKVFLECVQDMDHENMFWYRQDPGLGLRLIYFSYDVKMKEKGDIPEGYSVSREKKERFSLILESASTNQTSMYLCASSPQRLVAKNIQYFGAGTRLSVL.

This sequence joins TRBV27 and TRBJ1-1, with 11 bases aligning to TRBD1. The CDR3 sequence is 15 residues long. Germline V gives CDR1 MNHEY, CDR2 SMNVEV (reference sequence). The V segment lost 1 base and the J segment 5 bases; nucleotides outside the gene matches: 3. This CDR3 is CASSLFRDRGTEAFF. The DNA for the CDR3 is TGTGCCAGCAGTTTATTTCGGGACAGGGGGACTGAAGCTTTCTTT.

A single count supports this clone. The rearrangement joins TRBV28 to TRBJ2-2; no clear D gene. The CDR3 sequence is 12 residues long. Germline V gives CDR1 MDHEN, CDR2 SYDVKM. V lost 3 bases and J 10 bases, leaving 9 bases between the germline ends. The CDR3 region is CASSFRFSELFF. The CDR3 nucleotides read TGTGCCAGCAGTTTCAGGTTTTCGGAGCTGTTTTTT.

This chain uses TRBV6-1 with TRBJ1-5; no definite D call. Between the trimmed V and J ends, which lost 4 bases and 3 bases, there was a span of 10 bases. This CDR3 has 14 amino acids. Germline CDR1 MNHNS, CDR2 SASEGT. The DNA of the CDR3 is TGTGCCAGCAGTGTCCTCGGGAACAATCAGCCCCAGCATTTT. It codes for CASSVLGNNQPQHF.

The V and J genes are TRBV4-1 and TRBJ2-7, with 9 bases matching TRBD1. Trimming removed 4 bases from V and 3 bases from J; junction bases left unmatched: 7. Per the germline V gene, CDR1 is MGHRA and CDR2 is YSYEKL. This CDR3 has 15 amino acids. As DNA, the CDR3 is TGCGCCAGCAGCCGGATACAGGGGGCCCGCTACGAGCAGTACTTC. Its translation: CASSRIQGARYEQYF.

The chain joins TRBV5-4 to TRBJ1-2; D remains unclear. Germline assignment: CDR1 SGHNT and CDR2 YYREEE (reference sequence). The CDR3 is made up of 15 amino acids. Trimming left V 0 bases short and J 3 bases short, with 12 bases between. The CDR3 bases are TGTGCCAGCAGCTTGGCAGTTTATCAGGACTATGGCTACACCTTC. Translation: CASSLAVYQDYGYTF. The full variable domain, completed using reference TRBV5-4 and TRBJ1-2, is ETGVTQSPTHLIKTRGQQVTLRCSSQSGHNTVSWYQQALGQGPQFIFQYYREEENGRGNFPPRFSGLQFPNYSSELNVNALELDDSALYLCASSLAVYQDYGYTFGSGTRLTVV.

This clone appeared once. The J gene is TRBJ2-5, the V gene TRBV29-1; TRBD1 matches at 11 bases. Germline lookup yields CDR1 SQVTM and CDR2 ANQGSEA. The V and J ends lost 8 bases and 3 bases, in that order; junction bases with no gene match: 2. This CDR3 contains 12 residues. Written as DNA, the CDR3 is TGCAGCACGGGACAGGGGGAAGAGACCCAGTACTTC. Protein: CSTGQGEETQYF.

DNA of the CDR3: TGTGCCAGCAGTTGGGACAGAACCTATGGCTACACCTTC. Translation: CASSWDRTYGYTF. V usage is TRBV25-1 and J usage is TRBJ1-2, with 7 nucleotides matching TRBD1. Germline values: CDR1 MGHDK, CDR2 SYGVNS. Trimming took 5 bases from V and 4 from J; bases not matched to a gene: 4. There are 13 residues in the CDR3.

As DNA, the CDR3 is TGCGCCAGCAGCCCAGAGGGTGCGGGAAACTATGGCTACACCTTC. Protein product: CASSPEGAGNYGYTF. V and J are TRBV5-1 and TRBJ1-2; D not certain. The V gene's germline CDR1 is SGHRS and CDR2 YFSETQ. The CDR3 runs to 15 residues. Between the trimmed V and J ends, which lost 4 bases and 2 bases, there was a span of 15 bases.

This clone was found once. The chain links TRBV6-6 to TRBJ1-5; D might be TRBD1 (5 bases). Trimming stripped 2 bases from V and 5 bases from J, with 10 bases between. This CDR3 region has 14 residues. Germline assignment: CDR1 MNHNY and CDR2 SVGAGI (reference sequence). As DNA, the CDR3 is TGTGCCAGCAGTTACCCAGGGCAAGATCAGCCCCAGCATTTT. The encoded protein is CASSYPGQDQPQHF.